This T cell receptor (beta chain) appears in the sequencing data of a study of PD-1 blockade in classical Hodgkin lymphoma. At the level of the study: Patients were administered nivolumab (3 mg/kg intravenously) every 2 weeks. Study-wide results and limits: TCR diversity in CD4+, not CD8+, cells rose significantly by C4D1. At baseline, newly diagnosed patients reportedly showed less TCR diversity than healthy donors. The study found complete responders had baseline diversity similar to newly diagnosed patients.

The repertoire was sequenced with immunoSEQ multiplex PCR; TCRdb's copy has only in-frame clones and lacks some. The sample has over 25,000 clones; 70% to 80% are singletons. Each of the patients experienced relapse following autologous stem cell transplantation, and their brentuximab vedotin exposure differed. Purification of CD4+ T cells from thawed PBMCs was achieved by magnetic negative selection. As for this clone: The antigen is not known.

This CDR3 is built from 16 residues. Trimming removed 0 bases from V and 0 bases from J; junction bases left unmatched: 1. CDR1 is MNHNY, CDR2 SVGAGI, per germline (reference sequence). The rearrangement uses TRBV6-6 and TRBJ2-7; 11 positions match TRBD2. The sample was CD4+ T cells from blood, taken at baseline. The clonotype originates from a human donor with classical Hodgkin lymphoma. The CDR3 protein is CASSYSSGGASYEQYF. CDR3 coding DNA: TGTGCCAGCAGTTACTCTAGCGGGGGGGCCTCCTACGAGCAGTACTTC.